Below, 14 T cell receptor beta chains from the same sample are listed, as sequenced in a study of T cell responses to AZD1222 COVID-19 vaccine (dated by TCRdb to the early 2020s). Per the publication, the time point label means: baseline before first vaccination. Library preparation used the immunoSEQ multiplex PCR assay. The clones in this table, taken by TCRdb from immuneACCESS, are in-frame only. Not every clone is retained; where verified, under half of the shortfall comes from an unresolved V gene, and the cause of the rest is unknown. This sample gives around 140,000 clones in total; under 95% of them show up just once. Over 8% of the sample lies in the top ten. This specimen consisted of peripheral blood, obtained on day 0 of AZD1222 vaccination. The receptors here all came from an adult in good health.

The rearrangement uses TRBV18 and TRBJ2-7, with D perhaps assigned TRBD1 or TRBD2 (5 bases each). CDR3 length: 14 residues. V was pared by 0 bases and J by 4 bases, with 10 bases between. Germline V gives CDR1 KGHSH, CDR2 LQKENI. The CDR3 DNA sequence: TGTGCCAGCTCACCACCCGGGACCTCGTACGAGCAGTACTTC. Encoded protein: CASSPPGTSYEQYF.

V is TRBV6-5 and J is TRBJ2-1; tentatively, D is TRBD1 or TRBD2 (5 bases each). The germline V gene encodes CDR1 MNHEY and CDR2 SVGAGI. The CDR3 extends over 14 amino acids. V was trimmed by 7 bases and J by 0 bases, leaving 10 bases between them. The CDR3 sequence: CASKPGPSYNEQFF. The CDR3 nucleotides are TGTGCCAGCAAGCCGGGACCCTCCTACAATGAGCAGTTCTTC.

The rearrangement links TRBV11-2 to TRBJ2-3; D gene ambiguous. The CDR3 runs to 11 residues. Germline CDR1 reads SGHAT; CDR2 reads FQNNGV. The V end was cut by 3 bases, the J end by 4 bases, with 2 bases between. In DNA, the CDR3 is TGTGCCAGCAGCTTTGCAGATACGCAGTATTTT. It is translated as CASSFADTQYF.

The chain recombines TRBV24-1 with TRBJ1-2; the D is unclear. The CDR3 spans 12 residues. Trimming removed 12 bases at V and 5 bases at J, with 15 bases between. Germline loops: CDR1 KGHDR, CDR2 SFDVKD. The CDR3 region is CAPRLEGYGYTF. Written as DNA, the CDR3 is TGTGCCCCCCGGCTGGAAGGGTATGGCTACACCTTC.

The chain joins TRBV27 to TRBJ2-1; D not certain. With 6 bases removed from V and 0 bases from J, the gap between germline ends came to 9 bases. The CDR3 totals 14 residues. Germline V gives CDR1 MNHEY, CDR2 SMNVEV (reference sequence). The chain's CDR3 is CASRGRSSYNEQFF. The DNA for the CDR3 is TGTGCCAGCAGGGGCAGGAGCTCCTACAATGAGCAGTTCTTC.

The V call is TRBV5-1, the J call TRBJ2-4, with 8 bases lining up with TRBD1. Germline V lookup: CDR1 SGHRS, CDR2 YFSETQ. This CDR3 has 20 amino acids. The junction had 21 bases not matched to a gene; V was cut back by 7 bases and J by 0 bases. The CDR3: CASPFPGQGRMGVAKNIQYF. In nucleotides, the CDR3 is TGCGCCAGCCCCTTTCCCGGACAGGGTAGGATGGGGGTAGCCAAAAACATTCAGTACTTC.

This chain uses TRBV9 with TRBJ1-2; 7 bases align to TRBD1. This CDR3 region has 16 residues. Germline V lookup: CDR1 SGDLS, CDR2 YYNGEE. Losses at the gene ends were 4 bases for V and 3 bases for J; bases not matched to a gene: 12. For the CDR3, the DNA is TGTGCCAGCAGCCCGCGGACAGGCGGATCTTACTATGGCTACACCTTC. Amino acids: CASSPRTGGSYYGYTF.

The J gene is TRBJ1-5, the V gene TRBV11-2; D unresolved. This CDR3 has 15 amino acids. V was shortened by 1 base and J by 3 bases, with 10 bases between the two germline ends. The germline V gene encodes CDR1 SGHAT and CDR2 FQNNGV. CDR3 bases: TGTGCCAGCAGCTTAGTTTCCGGGAACAATCAGCCCCAGCATTTT. The encoded protein is CASSLVSGNNQPQHF.

CDR3 bases: TGTGCCAGCCCGGCTGTCAGGGTTGTCATCCCCGATTCCTACGAGCAGTACTTC. This translates into CASPAVRVVIPDSYEQYF. The V and J genes are TRBV21-1 and TRBJ2-7; the D call in the table, TRBD1, was not verified against the DNA. TRBV21-1 is assigned pseudogene status. The CDR3 has 18 amino acids.

The gene calls are TRBV9 and TRBJ1-6; D is undetermined. Germline-derived CDR1 and CDR2 are SGDLS and YYNGEE. CDR3 length: 14 amino acids. V dropped 4 bases and J dropped 14 bases, with 19 bases sitting between them. Written as DNA, the CDR3 is TGTGCCAGCAGCACTAGTGCAGACGGGTTCACCCTCCACTTT. Its protein is CASSTSADGFTLHF. The entire variable domain, with the rest obtained from reference TRBV9 and TRBJ1-6, is as follows: DSGVTQTPKHLITATGQRVTLRCSPRSGDLSVYWYQQSLDQGLQFLIQYYNGEERAKGNILERFSAQQFPDLHSELNLSSLELGDSALYFCASSTSADGFTLHFGNGTRLTVT.

V usage is TRBV6-5 and J usage is TRBJ1-3, with D unclear. Germline V CDR1 and CDR2: MNHEY, SVGAGI. This CDR3 comprises 12 residues. V gave up 4 bases and J gave up 4 bases, with 5 bases separating them. The CDR3 protein is CASSSLGNTIYF. The CDR3 nucleotides are TGTGCCAGCAGTTCCCTAGGAAACACCATATATTTT.

The chain employs TRBV4-1 and TRBJ1-5; D is unclear. Trimming stripped 2 bases from V and 2 bases from J, with 10 bases between. The CDR3 spans 15 residues. In germline, CDR1 is MGHRA, CDR2 YSYEKL. DNA of the CDR3: TGCGCCAGCAGCCAAACTCCAAGCGGCAATCAGCCCCAGCATTTT. It encodes CASSQTPSGNQPQHF.

This clone was observed a handful of times. The CDR3 DNA sequence: TGCGCCAGCTCTCGACAGGGCCCGGGCACCGGGGAGCTGTTTTTT. Its translation: CASSRQGPGTGELFF. The genes are TRBV5-1 and TRBJ2-2; 7 nucleotides align to TRBD1. CDR1 and CDR2 (germline): SGHRS, YFSETQ. This CDR3 is built from 15 residues. J was trimmed by 4 bases and V by 7 bases; bases with no gene match: 10.

DNA of the CDR3: TGTGCCAGCAGAGACCCCGGGATAGCTGAAGCTTTCTTT. Protein: CASRDPGIAEAFF. The V gene is TRBV2, the J gene TRBJ1-1; D not certain. V gave up 6 bases and J gave up 6 bases, with 14 bases separating them. The germline CDR1 and CDR2 sequences are SNHLY and FYNNEI. CDR3 length equals 13 residues.